The rows below give T cell receptor beta chains drawn from one sample of a study of blood T cell repertoires in COVID-19. Sequencing used immunoSEQ multiplex PCR; TCRdb keeps in-frame clones, though not all of them. The table has 85,000 to 110,000 clones, more than 80% seen once. Sequencing was performed on peripheral blood. These TCRs come from a woman aged 60 to 75 with acute or convalescent COVID-19. Each CDR3 is given with its conserved first and last residue. D genes are given only for firm matches. Size is stated for part of the rows, as once, few or many counts, or as a class when the clone is expanded.

J | D | V | size | CDR3 | DNA
TRBJ1-4 | - | TRBV15 | - | CATSSRANEKLFF | TGTGCCACCAGCAGCAGGGCTAATGAAAAACTGTTTTTT
TRBJ2-1 | TRBD2 | TRBV7-8 | - | CASSSLAGVTYNEQFF | TGTGCCAGCAGCTCACTAGCGGGAGTAACCTACAATGAGCAGTTCTTC
TRBJ2-1 | TRBD2 | TRBV6-5 | - | CASRPLAGGLWQFF | TGTGCCAGCAGACCACTAGCGGGAGGGCTCTGGCAGTTCTTC
TRBJ2-2 | TRBD2 | TRBV5-1 | - | CASREAGVSGGELFF | TGCGCCAGCAGGGAGGCGGGAGTGTCCGGCGGGGAGCTGTTTTTT
TRBJ1-1 | TRBD1 | TRBV6-6 | - | CATARGDTEAFF | TGTGCCACCGCCAGGGGGGACACTGAAGCTTTCTTT
TRBJ1-5 | TRBD1 | TRBV10-2 | few | CASSWTGAQDQPQHF | TGCGCCAGCAGTTGGACAGGGGCACAGGATCAGCCCCAGCATTTT
TRBJ1-2 | - | TRBV2 | - | CASSEALRGIAPDRRYGYTF | TGTGCCAGCAGTGAAGCGCTAAGGGGAATCGCCCCGGACAGAAGATATGGCTACACCTTC
TRBJ2-5 | - | TRBV3-1/TRBV3-2 | - | CASSQRPAAQETQYF | TGTGCCAGCAGCCAACGACCGGCGGCGCAGGAGACCCAGTACTTC
TRBJ2-3 | - | TRBV7-3 | - | CASSSTDTQYF | TGTGCCAGCAGCTCTACAGATACGCAGTATTTT
TRBJ2-3 | - | TRBV11-3 | - | CASSLASVSTDTQYF | TGTGCCAGCAGCTTAGCTAGCGTAAGCACAGATACGCAGTATTTT
TRBJ1-5 | TRBD1 | TRBV19 | - | CASSGDRNQPQHF | TGTGCCAGTAGTGGGGACAGAAATCAGCCCCAGCATTTT
TRBJ2-1 | TRBD1 | TRBV7-8 | - | CASSWGQGIYNEQFF | TGTGCCAGCAGTTGGGGACAGGGTATCTACAATGAGCAGTTCTTC
TRBJ2-1 | TRBD2 | TRBV4-1 | - | CASSQPGLAGVRQFF | TGCGCCAGCAGCCAACCGGGACTAGCGGGTGTACGACAGTTCTTC
TRBJ2-7 | TRBD2 | TRBV4-1 | - | CASSQLPETSVSYEQYF | TGCGCCAGCAGCCAACTACCGGAGACTAGCGTCTCCTACGAGCAGTACTTC
TRBJ2-1 | - | TRBV7-8 | few | CASRYTPSSYNEQFF | TGTGCCAGCAGGTATACTCCGAGCTCCTACAATGAGCAGTTCTTC
TRBJ2-1 | - | TRBV4-1 | - | CASSQAGQLQNNEQFF | TGCGCCAGCAGCCAAGCTGGTCAGCTACAGAACAATGAGCAGTTCTTC
TRBJ2-4 | TRBD2 | TRBV9 | - | CASSVGGAGGKNIQYF | TGTGCCAGCAGCGTAGGTGGAGCGGGAGGCAAAAACATTCAGTACTTC
TRBJ2-1 | - | TRBV3-1/TRBV3-2 | - | CASSLGTQTGVLRPEQFF | TGTGCCAGCAGCCTCGGTACTCAGACGGGAGTTTTAAGACCTGAGCAGTTCTTC
TRBJ2-4 | TRBD2 | TRBV27 | - | CASSLSPAGGDGDIQYF | TGTGCCAGCAGTTTATCCCCAGCGGGAGGGGATGGTGACATTCAGTACTTC
TRBJ2-3 | TRBD2 | TRBV6-1 | - | CASSEYGRAPDTQYF | TGTGCCAGCAGTGAATACGGGAGGGCCCCCGATACGCAGTATTTT
TRBJ1-1 | - | TRBV10-2 | - | CASSYLQENTEAFF | TGCGCCAGCAGTTATTTGCAGGAGAACACTGAAGCTTTCTTT
TRBJ2-2 | TRBD2 | TRBV5-1 | - | CASTRGPAGDNTGELFF | TGCGCCAGCACTCGAGGTCCAGCGGGAGATAACACCGGGGAGCTGTTTTTT
TRBJ1-2 | TRBD1 | TRBV18 | - | CASSPPWDRGRDGYTF | TGTGCCAGCTCACCACCCTGGGACAGGGGGCGCGATGGCTACACCTTC
TRBJ1-3 | - | TRBV5-6 | - | CASSLEQGSAGNTIYF | TGTGCCAGCAGCTTGGAACAGGGTTCTGCTGGAAACACCATATATTTT
TRBJ2-1 | TRBD2 | TRBV7-9 | - | CASSGTSGRGTYNEQFF | TGTGCCAGCTCAGGGACTAGCGGGAGAGGAACCTACAATGAGCAGTTCTTC
TRBJ1-3 | TRBD1 | TRBV10-3 | - | CAISQGQASSGNTIYF | TGTGCCATCAGTCAAGGACAGGCGAGCTCTGGAAACACCATATATTTT
TRBJ2-1 | TRBD2 | TRBV7-3 | - | CASSLLPSGSGSYNEQFF | TGTGCCAGCAGCTTACTGCCTAGCGGGAGCGGTTCCTACAATGAGCAGTTCTTC
TRBJ2-2 | TRBD2 | TRBV12-5 | once | CASGLGTSANTGELFF | TGTGCTAGTGGTTTGGGAACTAGCGCGAACACCGGGGAGCTGTTTTTT
TRBJ2-1 | - | TRBV28 | - | CASSFVQGEQFF | TGTGCCAGCAGTTTTGTGCAGGGTGAGCAGTTCTTC